The rows below give T cell receptor beta chains drawn from one sample of a study of neoadjuvant anti-PD-1 for oral cavity cancer. Libraries were prepared by immunoSEQ multiplex PCR; TCRdb keeps only in-frame clonotypes and omits some of them. The table has fewer than 20,000 clones, about 70% seen once; the top ten hold around 2.6%. Sequences were derived from PBMCs, sampled before nivolumab (anti-PD-1) treatment. The source is a person aged 40-85 years with oral cavity squamous cell carcinoma. CDR3s include the opening cysteine and the closing phenylalanine or tryptophan. The D gene is left open where the match is weak. Clone size, where shown, is once, few, many, or a class for clones that have expanded.

J gene: TRBJ2-7; clone size: few; V gene: TRBV27; D gene: TRBD2; CDR3 protein: CASSFIAGGSYEQYF; CDR3 DNA: TGTGCCAGCAGTTTCATAGCGGGAGGTAGTTACGAGCAGTACTTC
J gene: TRBJ1-2; clone size: .; V gene: TRBV5-1; D gene: .; CDR3 protein: CASSLERNYGYTF; CDR3 DNA: TGCGCCAGCAGCTTGGAGCGTAACTATGGCTACACCTTC
J gene: TRBJ2-7; clone size: few; V gene: TRBV2; D gene: TRBD2; CDR3 protein: CASIGGRYSYEQYF; CDR3 DNA: TGTGCCAGCATCGGCGGGAGATACTCCTACGAGCAGTACTTC
J gene: TRBJ2-1; clone size: .; V gene: TRBV6-5; D gene: .; CDR3 protein: CASSPGAPGEQFF; CDR3 DNA: TGTGCCAGCAGTCCGGGGGCCCCGGGGGAGCAGTTCTTC
J gene: TRBJ1-1; clone size: few; V gene: TRBV7-3; D gene: TRBD1; CDR3 protein: CASSLLQGDEAFF; CDR3 DNA: TGTGCCAGCAGCTTACTGCAGGGGGATGAAGCTTTCTTT
J gene: TRBJ1-1; clone size: few; V gene: TRBV30; D gene: TRBD1; CDR3 protein: CAWSGSETGANTEAFF; CDR3 DNA: TGTGCCTGGAGTGGATCCGAGACAGGGGCGAACACTGAAGCTTTCTTT
J gene: TRBJ1-3; clone size: .; V gene: TRBV4-1; D gene: .; CDR3 protein: CASSQGRQAIHGNTIYF; CDR3 DNA: TGCGCCAGCAGCCAAGGACGACAGGCCATCCACGGAAACACCATATATTTT
J gene: TRBJ2-3; clone size: .; V gene: TRBV10-3; D gene: .; CDR3 protein: CAISDTDTQYF; CDR3 DNA: TGTGCCATCAGCGACACGGATACGCAGTATTTT
J gene: TRBJ1-2; clone size: .; V gene: TRBV2; D gene: .; CDR3 protein: CASSETGLSVNYGYTF; CDR3 DNA: TGTGCCAGCAGTGAAACAGGCCTATCCGTAAACTATGGCTACACCTTC
J gene: TRBJ2-7; clone size: .; V gene: TRBV29-1; D gene: .; CDR3 protein: CSVILNLSYEQYF; CDR3 DNA: TGCAGCGTTATCCTCAACCTTTCCTACGAGCAGTACTTC
J gene: TRBJ2-6; clone size: .; V gene: TRBV9; D gene: TRBD1; CDR3 protein: CASSGATGRGANVLTF; CDR3 DNA: TGTGCCAGCAGCGGGGCGACAGGGAGAGGGGCCAACGTCCTGACTTTC
J gene: TRBJ2-3; clone size: .; V gene: TRBV6-1; D gene: TRBD2; CDR3 protein: CASSGSTSDSSTDTQYF; CDR3 DNA: TGTGCCAGCAGTGGCTCGACTAGCGATTCTAGCACAGATACGCAGTATTTT
J gene: TRBJ1-2; clone size: .; V gene: TRBV25-1; D gene: .; CDR3 protein: CASSPPQVSYGYTF; CDR3 DNA: TGTGCCAGCAGTCCTCCTCAGGTCTCCTATGGCTACACCTTC
J gene: TRBJ2-7; clone size: few; V gene: TRBV6-1; D gene: .; CDR3 protein: CASSDPWGGHLEQYF; CDR3 DNA: TGTGCCAGCAGTGACCCCTGGGGGGGCCACCTCGAGCAGTACTTC
J gene: TRBJ1-1; clone size: .; V gene: TRBV7-9; D gene: .; CDR3 protein: CASSLDSGLEGTEAFF; CDR3 DNA: TGTGCCAGCAGCTTAGACTCGGGTCTTGAGGGCACTGAAGCTTTCTTT
J gene: TRBJ1-2; clone size: .; V gene: TRBV5-4; D gene: .; CDR3 protein: CASSLDWTEDGYTF; CDR3 DNA: TGTGCCAGCAGCTTGGACTGGACAGAGGATGGCTACACCTTC
J gene: TRBJ2-1; clone size: .; V gene: TRBV27; D gene: .; CDR3 protein: CASSLLQGNEQFF; CDR3 DNA: TGTGCCAGCAGTTTATTGCAGGGGAATGAGCAGTTCTTC
J gene: TRBJ2-2; clone size: .; V gene: TRBV7-2; D gene: TRBD2; CDR3 protein: CASSWGAGGSAGELFF; CDR3 DNA: TGTGCCAGCAGCTGGGGTGCGGGCGGGAGTGCCGGGGAGCTGTTTTTT
J gene: TRBJ2-7; clone size: .; V gene: TRBV6-5; D gene: TRBD1; CDR3 protein: CASSYGTELYEQYF; CDR3 DNA: TGTGCCAGCAGTTACGGGACAGAACTCTACGAGCAGTACTTC
J gene: TRBJ2-2; clone size: few; V gene: TRBV7-8; D gene: .; CDR3 protein: CASSPGTFGELFF; CDR3 DNA: TGTGCCAGCAGCCCCGGGACTTTCGGGGAGCTGTTTTTT
J gene: TRBJ2-1; clone size: .; V gene: TRBV9; D gene: TRBD2; CDR3 protein: CASSVGTSGFEQFF; CDR3 DNA: TGTGCCAGCAGCGTAGGGACTAGCGGATTTGAGCAGTTCTTC
J gene: TRBJ2-6; clone size: few; V gene: TRBV2; D gene: TRBD2; CDR3 protein: CASSETSGTGANVLTF; CDR3 DNA: TGTGCCAGCAGTGAAACTAGCGGGACCGGGGCCAACGTCCTGACTTTC
J gene: TRBJ2-7; clone size: .; V gene: TRBV6-1; D gene: .; CDR3 protein: CASARTRDNYEQYF; CDR3 DNA: TGTGCCAGCGCTCGGACACGGGATAATTACGAGCAGTACTTC
J gene: TRBJ2-7; clone size: .; V gene: TRBV5-4; D gene: TRBD1; CDR3 protein: CASSKDRANYEQYF; CDR3 DNA: TGTGCCAGCAGCAAGGACAGGGCAAACTACGAGCAGTACTTC
J gene: TRBJ1-3; clone size: few; V gene: TRBV18; D gene: .; CDR3 protein: CASSPQGRNGNTIYF; CDR3 DNA: TGTGCCAGCTCACCACAGGGGAGGAACGGAAACACCATATATTTT
J gene: TRBJ2-4; clone size: .; V gene: TRBV2; D gene: TRBD2; CDR3 protein: CASSEELAEGRNIQYF; CDR3 DNA: TGTGCCAGCAGTGAGGAGCTAGCGGAGGGGAGAAACATTCAGTACTTC
J gene: TRBJ2-1; clone size: .; V gene: TRBV6-6; D gene: TRBD2; CDR3 protein: CASWEGARGNEQFF; CDR3 DNA: TGTGCCAGCTGGGAGGGAGCTAGGGGCAATGAGCAGTTCTTC
J gene: TRBJ2-7; clone size: .; V gene: TRBV7-2; D gene: TRBD2; CDR3 protein: CASSPSGMGIYEQYF; CDR3 DNA: TGTGCCAGCAGCCCTAGCGGGATGGGGATCTACGAGCAGTACTTC
J gene: TRBJ1-3; clone size: once; V gene: TRBV9; D gene: TRBD1; CDR3 protein: CASSGGQGTNTIYF; CDR3 DNA: TGTGCCAGCAGCGGGGGACAGGGGACAAACACCATATATTTT
J gene: TRBJ2-1; clone size: .; V gene: TRBV7-8; D gene: TRBD2; CDR3 protein: CASSLGTALADYNEQFF; CDR3 DNA: TGTGCCAGCAGCTTAGGAACAGCCCTAGCGGATTACAATGAGCAGTTCTTC
J gene: TRBJ2-7; clone size: .; V gene: TRBV6-5; D gene: .; CDR3 protein: CASRKTGDSYEQYF; CDR3 DNA: TGTGCCAGCAGAAAGACAGGCGATTCCTACGAGCAGTACTTC
J gene: TRBJ1-2; clone size: .; V gene: TRBV25-1; D gene: TRBD1; CDR3 protein: CASSNTGTGRGYTF; CDR3 DNA: TGTGCCAGCAGTAACACCGGGACAGGCCGTGGCTACACCTTC
J gene: TRBJ1-1; clone size: .; V gene: TRBV10-3; D gene: .; CDR3 protein: CATYMGGGEAFF; CDR3 DNA: TGTGCCACCTACATGGGGGGCGGTGAAGCTTTCTTT
J gene: TRBJ1-2; clone size: .; V gene: TRBV2; D gene: .; CDR3 protein: CASSVRIYGYTF; CDR3 DNA: TGTGCCAGCAGTGTCCGGATCTATGGCTACACCTTC
J gene: TRBJ2-3; clone size: few; V gene: TRBV2; D gene: .; CDR3 protein: CASSNAAGGTDTQYF; CDR3 DNA: TGTGCCAGCAGTAACGCGGCAGGGGGCACAGATACGCAGTATTTT
J gene: TRBJ2-7; clone size: .; V gene: TRBV18; D gene: .; CDR3 protein: CASSPPFAGPYEQYF; CDR3 DNA: TGTGCCAGCTCACCACCATTCGCAGGGCCCTACGAGCAGTACTTC
J gene: TRBJ2-2; clone size: .; V gene: TRBV20-1; D gene: TRBD1; CDR3 protein: CSLQGTGELFF; CDR3 DNA: TGCAGCTTACAGGGGACCGGGGAGCTGTTTTTT
J gene: TRBJ2-5; clone size: .; V gene: TRBV29-1; D gene: TRBD2; CDR3 protein: CSVEVGTSGHQETQYF; CDR3 DNA: TGCAGCGTTGAAGTAGGGACTAGCGGGCACCAAGAGACCCAGTACTTC
J gene: TRBJ2-4; clone size: .; V gene: TRBV29-1; D gene: .; CDR3 protein: CSVVKQVGNIQYF; CDR3 DNA: TGCAGCGTAGTAAAACAGGTCGGAAACATTCAGTACTTC
J gene: TRBJ1-1; clone size: .; V gene: TRBV27; D gene: TRBD1; CDR3 protein: CASAGTDKMNTEAFF; CDR3 DNA: TGTGCCAGCGCCGGGACAGACAAGATGAACACTGAAGCTTTCTTT
J gene: TRBJ1-2; clone size: .; V gene: TRBV5-1; D gene: .; CDR3 protein: CASSLAGGANYGYTF; CDR3 DNA: TGCGCCAGCAGCTTGGCTGGGGGAGCTAACTATGGCTACACCTTC
J gene: TRBJ2-3; clone size: .; V gene: TRBV14; D gene: TRBD1; CDR3 protein: CASSHRQGEGDTQYF; CDR3 DNA: TGTGCCAGCAGCCACAGACAGGGCGAAGGAGATACGCAGTATTTT
J gene: TRBJ1-4; clone size: .; V gene: TRBV5-4; D gene: .; CDR3 protein: CASSSPGANEKLFF; CDR3 DNA: TGTGCCAGCAGCTCGCCGGGGGCGAATGAAAAACTGTTTTTT
J gene: TRBJ2-3; clone size: .; V gene: TRBV11-2; D gene: TRBD2; CDR3 protein: CASSLENLAGVSDTQYF; CDR3 DNA: TGTGCCAGCAGCTTAGAAAATCTAGCGGGAGTGTCGGATACGCAGTATTTT